This T cell receptor (beta chain) was captured by sequencing in a study of CD8+ T cells in alopecia areata. A note on this clone: No antigen is known for it.

Broader study findings: It was less clear whether patients shared TCRs than it was in mice, possibly because of HLA. Lesional scalp, especially alopecia totalis/universalis, showed higher clonality than normal scalp. Sequenced scalp T cells also include alphabeta T cells resident in normal skin.

Losses at the gene ends were 4 bases for V and 0 bases for J; bases not matched to a gene: 9. Germline V CDR1 and CDR2: SGHRS, YFSETQ. The CDR3 runs to 16 residues. It was cDNA, reverse transcribed from extracted RNA, that served as the sequencing template. Profiled with immunoSEQ multiplex PCR; TCRdb holds only in-frame clones, not every one. Of about 140,000 clones listed, 45% to 60% are singletons. The TCR sequence derives from a human donor in good health. V is TRBV5-1 and J is TRBJ2-5; 7 bases map to TRBD2. Sequencing was done on a sample of CD4+ T cells sorted from blood. The CDR3 loop is CASSIGLVWYQETQYF. CDR3 coding DNA: TGCGCCAGCAGCATCGGACTAGTATGGTACCAAGAGACCCAGTACTTC.